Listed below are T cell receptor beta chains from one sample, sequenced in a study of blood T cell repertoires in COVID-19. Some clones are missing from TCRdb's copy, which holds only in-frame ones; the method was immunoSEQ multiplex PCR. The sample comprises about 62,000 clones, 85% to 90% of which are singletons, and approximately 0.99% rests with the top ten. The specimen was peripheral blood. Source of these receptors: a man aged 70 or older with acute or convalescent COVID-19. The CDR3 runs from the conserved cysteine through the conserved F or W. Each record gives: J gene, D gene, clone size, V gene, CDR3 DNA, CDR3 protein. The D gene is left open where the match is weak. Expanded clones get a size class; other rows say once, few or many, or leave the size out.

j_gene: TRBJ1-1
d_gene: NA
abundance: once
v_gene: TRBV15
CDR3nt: TGTGCCACCAGCAGAGCAAGAACAGGGAACACTGAAGCTTTCTTT
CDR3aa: CATSRARTGNTEAFF

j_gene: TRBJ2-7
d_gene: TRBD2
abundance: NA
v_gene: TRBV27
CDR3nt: TGTGCCAGCAGTTCCTCCACTTTTAGCGGGACCTACGAGCAGTACTTC
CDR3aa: CASSSSTFSGTYEQYF

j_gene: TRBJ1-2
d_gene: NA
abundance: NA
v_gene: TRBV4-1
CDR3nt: TGCGCCAGCAGCCAAGAGGTCAGGGCCTATGGCTACACCTTC
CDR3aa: CASSQEVRAYGYTF

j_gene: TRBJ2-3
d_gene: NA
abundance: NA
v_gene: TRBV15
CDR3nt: TGTGCCACCAGCCCACCTAGTCGCACGGCCGCAGATACGCAGTATTTT
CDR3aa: CATSPPSRTAADTQYF

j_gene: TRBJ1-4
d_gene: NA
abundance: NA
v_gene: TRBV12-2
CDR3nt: TGTGCAAGTCGCTTAGCAGGGCCATGGACAAAGGCAACTAATGAAAAACTGTTTTTT
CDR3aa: CASRLAGPWTKATNEKLFF

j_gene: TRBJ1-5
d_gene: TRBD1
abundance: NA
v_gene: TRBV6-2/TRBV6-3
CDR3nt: TGTGCCAGCAGTTACTCGGGGGACAGGGTTCAGCCCCAGCATTTT
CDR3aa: CASSYSGDRVQPQHF

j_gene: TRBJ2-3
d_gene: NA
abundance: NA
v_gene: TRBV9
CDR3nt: TGTGCCAGCAGCGTAGGACCGGGATCAGATACGCAGTATTTT
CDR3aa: CASSVGPGSDTQYF

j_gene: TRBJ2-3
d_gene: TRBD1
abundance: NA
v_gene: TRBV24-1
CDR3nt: TGTGCCACCAGTGATAGGACTCCGGGACAGGGGCCGTCAGATACGCAGTATTTT
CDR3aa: CATSDRTPGQGPSDTQYF

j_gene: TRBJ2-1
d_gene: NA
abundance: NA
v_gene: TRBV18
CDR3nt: TGTGCCAGCTCAGAAACACGCGACAATCAGTTCTTC
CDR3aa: CASSETRDNQFF

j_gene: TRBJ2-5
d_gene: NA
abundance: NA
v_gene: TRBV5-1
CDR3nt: TGCGCCAGCAGCACGGACGTGGGCCGCGGGGAGACCCAGTACTTC
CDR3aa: CASSTDVGRGETQYF

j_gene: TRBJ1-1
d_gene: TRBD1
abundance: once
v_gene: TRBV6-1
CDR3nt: TGTGCCAGCAGTGATCAGGGACAGGGAGACACTGAAGCTTTCTTT
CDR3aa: CASSDQGQGDTEAFF

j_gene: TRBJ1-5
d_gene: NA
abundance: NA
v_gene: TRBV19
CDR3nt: TGTGCCAGTAGTATCCTCGGAACAGGAATCAATCAGCCCCAGCATTTT
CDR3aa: CASSILGTGINQPQHF

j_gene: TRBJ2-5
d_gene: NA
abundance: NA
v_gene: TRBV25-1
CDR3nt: TGTGCCAGCAGTGATCCGGGGACACCGGTGGGGACCCAGTACTTC
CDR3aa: CASSDPGTPVGTQYF

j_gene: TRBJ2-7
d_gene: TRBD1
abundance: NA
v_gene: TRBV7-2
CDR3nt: TGTGCCAGCAGCTTGGGGACAGGGGTCAAGTACTACGAGCAGTACTTC
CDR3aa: CASSLGTGVKYYEQYF

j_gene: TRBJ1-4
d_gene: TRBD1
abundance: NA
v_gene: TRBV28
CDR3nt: TGTGCCAGCCGGACAGGGGGGTATGAAAAACTGTTTTTT
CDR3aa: CASRTGGYEKLFF

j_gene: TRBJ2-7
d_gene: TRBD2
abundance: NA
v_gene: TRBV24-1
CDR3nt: TGTGCCACCAGTGATCCCTTAGCGGGCCACTACGAGCAGTACTTC
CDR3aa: CATSDPLAGHYEQYF

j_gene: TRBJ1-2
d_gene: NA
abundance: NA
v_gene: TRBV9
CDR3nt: TGTGCCAGCAGCGTAGAACAGGGCTCGGGCTACACCTTC
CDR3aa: CASSVEQGSGYTF

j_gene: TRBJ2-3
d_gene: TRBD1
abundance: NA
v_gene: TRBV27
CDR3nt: TGTGCCAGCAGTCACAACACCGGGACAGGAACGGCAGATACGCAGTATTTT
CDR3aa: CASSHNTGTGTADTQYF

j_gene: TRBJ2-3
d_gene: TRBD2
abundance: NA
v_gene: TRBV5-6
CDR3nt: TGTGCCAGCAAGGGGAGGGTCACAGATACGCAGTATTTT
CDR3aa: CASKGRVTDTQYF

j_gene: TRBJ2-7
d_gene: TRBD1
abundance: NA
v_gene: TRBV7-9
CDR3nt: TGTGCCAGCAGCTTCATGGGACAGGAGGTCGAGCAGTACTTC
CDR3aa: CASSFMGQEVEQYF

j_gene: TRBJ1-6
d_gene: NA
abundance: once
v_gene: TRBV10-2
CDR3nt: TGCGCCAGCACCGGGAGCTCCTATAATTCACCCCTCCACTTT
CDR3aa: CASTGSSYNSPLHF

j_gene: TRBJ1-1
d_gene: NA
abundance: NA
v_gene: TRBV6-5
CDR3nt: TGTGCCAGCAGTTTTACAGAAAACACTGAAGCTTTCTTT
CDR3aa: CASSFTENTEAFF

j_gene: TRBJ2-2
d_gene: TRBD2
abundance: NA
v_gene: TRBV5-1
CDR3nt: TGCGCCAGCAGCTGGAGCGGGGGCAGGGCCGGGGAGCTGTTTTTT
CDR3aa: CASSWSGGRAGELFF

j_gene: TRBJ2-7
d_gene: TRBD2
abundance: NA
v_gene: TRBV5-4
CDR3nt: TGTGCCAGCAGCGGGCAGTCTAGCGGGAGGAGCGAGCAGTACTTC
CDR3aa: CASSGQSSGRSEQYF

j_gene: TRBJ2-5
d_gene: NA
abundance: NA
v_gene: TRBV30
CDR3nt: TGTGCCTGGAGTGTACAGGGAGTCGAGACCCAGTACTTC
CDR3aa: CAWSVQGVETQYF

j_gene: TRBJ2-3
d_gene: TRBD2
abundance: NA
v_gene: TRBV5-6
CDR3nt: TGTGCCAGCAGCTTGGGGCCGGGACTAGAATTATCACAGGTGGATACGCAGTATTTT
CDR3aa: CASSLGPGLELSQVDTQYF

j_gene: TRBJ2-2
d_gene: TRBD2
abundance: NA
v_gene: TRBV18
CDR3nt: TGTGCCAGCTCACCAAGCTCGGGAGGCTCCGGGGAGCTGTTTTTT
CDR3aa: CASSPSSGGSGELFF

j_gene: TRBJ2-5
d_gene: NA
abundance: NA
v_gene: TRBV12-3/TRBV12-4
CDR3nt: TGTGCCAGCAGTTTAGTAGCCCAAGAGACCCAGTACTTC
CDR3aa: CASSLVAQETQYF

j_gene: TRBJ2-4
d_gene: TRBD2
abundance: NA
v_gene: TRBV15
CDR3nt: TGTGCCACCAGCAGAGGTCTAGCGGTAGCCAAAAACATTCAGTACTTC
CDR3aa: CATSRGLAVAKNIQYF

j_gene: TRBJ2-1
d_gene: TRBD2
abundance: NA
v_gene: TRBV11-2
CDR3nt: TGTGCCAGCAGCTTAGAAGCTAGCGGGAGGTCTGAGCAGTTCTTC
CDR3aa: CASSLEASGRSEQFF

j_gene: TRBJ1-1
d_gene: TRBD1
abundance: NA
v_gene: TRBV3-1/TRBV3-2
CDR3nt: TGTGCCAGCAGCCAAGTTGGTCAGGGGGGTGAAGCTTTCTTT
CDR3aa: CASSQVGQGGEAFF

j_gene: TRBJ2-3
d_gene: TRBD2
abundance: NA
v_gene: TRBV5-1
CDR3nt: TGCGCCAGCAGCTTACTAGCGGGGATGGGCACAGATACGCAGTATTTT
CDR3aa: CASSLLAGMGTDTQYF

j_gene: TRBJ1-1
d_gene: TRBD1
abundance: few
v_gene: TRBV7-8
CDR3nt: TGTGCCAGCAGCTCGGAGCTGGGACAGGGAGGGGACACTGAAGCTTTCTTT
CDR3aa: CASSSELGQGGDTEAFF

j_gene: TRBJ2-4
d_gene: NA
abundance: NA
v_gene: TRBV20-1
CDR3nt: TGCAGTGCTAGACAGGGGCACATTCAGTACTTC
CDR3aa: CSARQGHIQYF

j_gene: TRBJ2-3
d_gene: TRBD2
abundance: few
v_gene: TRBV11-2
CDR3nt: TGTGCCAGCAGCCCAGCGGGACTAAGCACAGATACGCAGTATTTT
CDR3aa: CASSPAGLSTDTQYF

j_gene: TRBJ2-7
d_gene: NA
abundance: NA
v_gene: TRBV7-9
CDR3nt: TGTGCCAGCAGCTTAAATAGTGGCGAGCAGTACTTC
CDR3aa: CASSLNSGEQYF

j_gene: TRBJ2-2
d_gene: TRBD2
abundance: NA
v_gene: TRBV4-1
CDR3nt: TGCGCCAGCAGCCAAGGGGCTAGCGGGGGCGGGGGCGGGGAGCTGTTTTTT
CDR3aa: CASSQGASGGGGGELFF

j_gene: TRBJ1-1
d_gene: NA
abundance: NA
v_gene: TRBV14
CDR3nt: TGTGCCAGCAGCCAAGTCGTAGGGGAGGACACTGAAGCTTTCTTT
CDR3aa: CASSQVVGEDTEAFF

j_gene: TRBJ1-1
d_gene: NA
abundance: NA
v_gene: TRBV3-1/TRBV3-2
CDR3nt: TGTGCCGGCACGTTGAACACTGAAGCTTTCTTT
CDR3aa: CAGTLNTEAFF

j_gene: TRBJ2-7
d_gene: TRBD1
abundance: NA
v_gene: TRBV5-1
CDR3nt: TGCGCCAGCAGTCCACAGGGACAGAGCTCCTACGAGCAGTACTTC
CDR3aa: CASSPQGQSSYEQYF